One sample yielded the 19 T cell receptor beta chains listed below, sequenced in a study of blood T cell repertoires in COVID-19. The method was immunoSEQ multiplex PCR; TCRdb's version includes in-frame clones alone and lacks a portion of them. The profile shows roughly 160,000 clones, more than 75% of them singletons. Sequences were obtained from PBMCs or T cells enriched from blood (not recorded which). These receptors were collected from a woman between 45 and 65 years old who had recovered from COVID-19.

V and J are TRBV29-1 and TRBJ2-2, with TRBD1 matching over 9 bases. The germline CDR1 and CDR2 sequences are SQVTM and ANQGSEA. The CDR3 runs 15 residues. Trimming removed 3 bases from V and 6 bases from J; junction bases left unmatched: 8. The CDR3 is CSVDKGTGIPGELFF. Here the CDR3 DNA reads TGCAGCGTTGATAAAGGGACAGGGATACCCGGGGAGCTGTTTTTT.

The CDR3 loop is CASSPQGSNQPQHF. The DNA of the CDR3 is TGTGCCAGCAGCCCACAGGGGAGCAATCAGCCCCAGCATTTT. The chain carries TRBV3-1 (or the pseudogene TRBV3-2) and TRBJ1-5; TRBD1 agrees at 7 bases. With 4 bases clipped from V and 1 base from J, the junction kept 1 base outside the gene matches. CDR1 and CDR2 (germline): LGHDT, YNNKEL (reference sequence). The CDR3 sequence is 14 residues long.

The table lists this clone with a few counts. The DNA of the CDR3 is TGCGCCAGCAGTGAGCAGGGGTTCTCCTACAATGAGCAGTTCTTC. This codes for CASSEQGFSYNEQFF. The chain recombines TRBV5-1 with TRBJ2-1, with D perhaps TRBD1 (6 bases). Germline CDR1 SGHRS, CDR2 YFSETQ. Trimming cost V 5 bases and J 0 bases, with 12 bases left between them. This CDR3 has 15 amino acids.

The chain's CDR3 is CASSYASGRETQYF. DNA of the CDR3: TGTGCCAGCAGTTACGCTAGCGGGAGAGAGACCCAGTACTTC. This chain connects TRBV6-5 to TRBJ2-5; the match to TRBD2 covers 10 bases. The CDR3 length is 14 residues. V shed 2 bases, J shed 4 bases, and the junction held 1 base outside the gene matches. The germline gives CDR1 MNHEY, CDR2 SVGAGI.

The V call is TRBV28, the J call TRBJ1-1; 9 bases match TRBD1. Germline assignment: CDR1 MDHEN and CDR2 SYDVKM. J lost 1 base, V lost 7 bases, and 10 bases had no gene match. The CDR3 covers 16 residues. CDR3 DNA: TGTGCCAGCACCCCACAGAGACAGGGGGGGAACACTGAAGCTTTCTTT. Amino acid sequence: CASTPQRQGGNTEAFF.

The V gene is TRBV11-3, the J gene TRBJ2-1; 9 nucleotides align to TRBD1. The CDR3 is 16 amino acids. Germline V lookup: CDR1 SGHNT, CDR2 YENEEA. Trimming took 5 bases from V and 5 from J; bases not matched to a gene: 10. Here the CDR3 reads CASSNTGTGWDNEQFF. The DNA of the CDR3 is TGTGCCAGCAGCAACACCGGGACAGGGTGGGACAATGAGCAGTTCTTC.

V usage is TRBV3-1 (or the pseudogene TRBV3-2) and J usage is TRBJ2-4; tentatively, D is TRBD2 (7 bases). CDR3 size: 21 residues. Germline V CDR1 and CDR2: LGHDT, YNNKEL (reference sequence). V was clipped by 2 bases and J by 2 bases, with 28 bases between them. CDR3 sequence: CASSQSPRQGKVGGTKNIQYF. The CDR3 DNA reads TGTGCCAGCAGCCAAAGTCCACGGCAGGGGAAGGTCGGGGGGACCAAAAACATTCAGTACTTC.

This clone was recorded once. The CDR3 loop is CASGPGDGTTYEQYF. CDR3 bases: TGTGCCAGCGGCCCAGGGGATGGGACTACCTACGAGCAGTACTTC. The gene calls are TRBV9 and TRBJ2-7, with D possibly being TRBD2 (7 bases). The CDR3 runs 15 residues. The germline gives CDR1 SGDLS, CDR2 YYNGEE. The germline V and J ends were trimmed by 7 bases and 2 bases, with 19 bases remaining between them.

The chain uses TRBV2 and TRBJ2-7, with TRBD2 matching over 14 bases. Trimming cost V 0 bases and J 7 bases; bases outside gene matches: 11. CDR3 length: 18 residues. Germline CDR1 and CDR2: SNHLY and FYNNEI. The CDR3 loop is CASSEAGLAGADFGEQYF. DNA for the CDR3: TGTGCCAGCAGTGAAGCGGGACTAGCGGGAGCGGATTTCGGGGAGCAGTACTTC.

The chain combines TRBV27 with TRBJ2-1, with D tentatively TRBD2 (6 bases). The ends were cut back, 2 bases at V and 6 bases at J, with 11 bases in the middle. In germline, CDR1 is MNHEY, CDR2 SMNVEV (reference sequence). The CDR3 runs to 14 residues. The CDR3 region is CASSLELASNEQFF. In DNA form, the CDR3 reads TGTGCCAGCAGTTTAGAACTAGCCTCCAATGAGCAGTTCTTC.

This chain connects TRBV6-5 to TRBJ2-1; a possible D gene is TRBD2 (6 bases). Germline V gene sequence: CDR1 MNHEY, CDR2 SVGAGI. This CDR3 has 13 amino acids. Trimming pared 2 bases from V and 9 bases from J, leaving 11 bases between. The CDR3 coding sequence is TGTGCCAGCAGTTACACTAGCAGGACTGAGCAGTTCTTC. This gives the protein CASSYTSRTEQFF.

This clone was seen a few times. The rearrangement links TRBV9 to TRBJ1-6; perhaps TRBD1 as D (6 bases). Between the trimmed V and J ends, which lost 0 bases and 7 bases, there was a span of 8 bases. CDR1 and CDR2 (germline): SGDLS, YYNGEE. The CDR3 contains 14 residues. CDR3 DNA: TGTGCCAGCAGCGTAGGACAGGACAATTCACCCCTCCACTTT. Translated: CASSVGQDNSPLHF.

The rearrangement joins TRBV10-3 to TRBJ1-6; possible D gene TRBD1, 5 bases. The CDR3 length is 14 residues. V was shortened by 2 bases and J by 5 bases, with 7 bases between the two germline ends. Germline CDR1 and CDR2: ENHRY and SYGVKD. The CDR3, as DNA: TGTGCCATCAGTGAGCGGGGGGATAATTCACCCCTCCACTTT. Translated, it gives CAISERGDNSPLHF.

CDR3 in DNA: TGTGCCACCTCTCCGGGACAGGGTTCAGGTGAGCAGTTCTTC. It codes for CATSPGQGSGEQFF. The chain links TRBV10-3 to TRBJ2-1, with 9 bases aligning to TRBD1. With V trimmed by 10 bases and J by 9 bases, 13 bases remained unmatched. This CDR3 is built from 14 residues. From germline, CDR1 is ENHRY and CDR2 SYGVKD.

V and J are TRBV6-6 and TRBJ1-6, with D unclear. V was shortened by 7 bases and J by 7 bases, with 14 bases between the two germline ends. Germline CDR1 and CDR2: MNHNY and SVGAGI (reference sequence). The CDR3 is 14 amino acids. CDR3 DNA: TGTGCCAGCATAAATGGGCAGACAAATTCACCCCTCCACTTT. It codes for CASINGQTNSPLHF.

The rearrangement joins TRBV11-1 to TRBJ2-3; perhaps TRBD2 as D (6 bases). CDR1 is SGHAT and CDR2 is FQDESV in the germline V gene (reference sequence). Trimming pared 5 bases from V and 7 bases from J, leaving 10 bases between. There are 12 residues in the CDR3. For the CDR3, the DNA is TGTGCCAGCAGCCCCGCGGGGCATACGCAGTATTTT. It encodes CASSPAGHTQYF.

The V and J genes are TRBV5-6 and TRBJ2-1; D is perhaps TRBD1 (6 bases). Trimming left V 0 bases short and J 3 bases short, with 16 bases between. There are 17 residues in the CDR3. In germline, CDR1 is SGHDT, CDR2 YYEEEE. For the CDR3, the DNA is TGTGCCAGCAGCTTGGGAGTACAGGGTGGTTACTACAATGAGCAGTTCTTC. Translation gives CASSLGVQGGYYNEQFF.

The chain uses TRBV18 and TRBJ1-1; TRBD1 matches 8 bases. Unmatched junction bases numbered 2, after V lost 3 bases and J lost 5 bases. Germline V gives CDR1 KGHSH, CDR2 LQKENI. This CDR3 has 13 amino acids. The CDR3 bases are TGTGCCAGCTCACCTACAGGGGGAACTGAAGCTTTCTTT. Its translation: CASSPTGGTEAFF. The variable domain in full, completed from reference TRBV18 and TRBJ1-1, reads NAGVMQNPRHLVRRRGQEARLRCSPMKGHSHVYWYRQLPEEGLKFMVYLQKENIIDESGMPKERFSAEFPKEGPSILRIQQVVRGDSAAYFCASSPTGGTEAFFGQGTRLTVV.

V usage is TRBV3-1 (or the pseudogene TRBV3-2) and J usage is TRBJ1-5; possibly TRBD1 for D (5 bases). The CDR3 sequence is 15 residues long. CDR1 LGHDT and CDR2 YNNKEL come from the germline V gene (reference sequence). V was trimmed by 5 bases and J by 9 bases, leaving 20 bases between them. The CDR3 DNA sequence: TGTGCCAGCAGCTCAAACAGCGGGGGGAGCATGCCCCAGCATTTT. Its protein product is CASSSNSGGSMPQHF.